This record concerns one TCR beta chain sequence. What antigen it recognizes has not been identified. No per-base quality is available; no much larger clone lies one base away. This specimen comes from a study of blood T cell repertoires in COVID-19 (dated by TCRdb to the early 2020s). About the full investigation: Collaborator samples came from the United States, Italy and Spain and covered acute and convalescent phases of COVID-19. The material from the prospective study consisted of cDNA or gDNA derived from T cells, B-cell-depleted T cells, or PBMCs. Deeply sampled blood TCRbeta repertoires from subjects exposed to, actively infected with, or recovered from COVID-19 were included in the dataset. The repertoires were made available in a free public database intended to serve as a resource for research on the immune response to SARS-CoV-2. The samples were drawn from the first 160 participants of the ongoing ImmuneRACE study and from 1,254 subjects provided by 6 global collaborators. Sample metadata almost always included a de-identified subject ID, COVID-19 status, age in years and sex. Where HLA class I and class II types were available, the types were taken from metadata supplied by the sample provider, not from assay-based typing. Findings and caveats that apply to the study as a whole: Clinical and demographic metadata were provided uncurated, with the amount varying by source and participant.

The germline V gene encodes CDR1 SGDLS and CDR2 YYNGEE. The CDR3 has 15 amino acids, counting the end cysteine and phenylalanine. Kept here is only the CDR3 DNA, which spans 45 bases and is read in frame from base 1. V sheds 3 bases and J sheds 3 bases, leaving 13 bases between their ends. The immunoSEQ Assay, a bias-controlled multiplex PCR, was used to amplify TCRbeta CDR3 regions from genomic DNA. As for how the authors treated the data: The number of nucleated cells in each sample was estimated by amplification of reference gene primers within the assay. To quantify the absolute abundance of each unique TCRbeta CDR3 rearrangement, sequence reads were collapsed and filtered. For each sample, productive Simpson clonality was calculated as the square root of Simpson's diversity index over productive rearrangements. What TCRdb holds here is the immuneACCESS table cut down to in-frame rearrangements. Part of the clones is not present; checked against another copy, under half of the missing clones reflect an unresolved V gene, and the others are unexplained. That table gives V, J and clone size, and the DNA gave D and trimming. The sample table contains nearly 200,000 clones; only one count was recorded for almost 85% of them. In total, the top ten clones hold approximately 5% of the sample.

Collaborating institutions collected whole blood in K2EDTA tubes following their own protocols. For TCRbeta analysis, collaborators shipped samples as frozen whole blood, isolated PBMCs, or DNA extracted from either of those sample types. The chain was built from TRBV9 and TRBJ2-4; TRBD1 is possibly the D segment (5 matching bases). Sequencing was performed on peripheral blood. The source is a woman in her seventies with active or convalescent COVID-19. The DNA sequence is given as TGTGCCAGCAGCGAGAGGCAGGGCGGCAAAAACATTCAGTACTTC. It specifies CASSERQGGKNIQYF.